A selection of T cell receptor beta chains follows, all from one sample in a study of T-cell memory formation after mild COVID-19. TCRdb reanalysed the 5' RACE reads using MiXCR and keeps one entry per CDR3 protein. Counted here are about 140,000 distinct CDR3 sequences, 11% to 15% occurring once; the ten biggest clones make up about 27%. The sequenced sample was PBMCs or a T cell subset sorted from them (not recorded which). All receptors derive from an adult woman who had mild COVID-19 (a few samples of this study predate the infection). Cell type and time point are not known. Both conserved end residues are part of each CDR3. A D gene is named only where the DNA matches it firmly. Size values are once, few and many counts, or a class for expanded clones, and some rows have none.

>TRBV4-3|TRBJ2-1|NA|few
TGCGCCAGCAGCCACCACCCAGCCAGGGAGCAGTTCTTC
CASSHHPAREQFF
>TRBV12-3/TRBV12-4|TRBJ1-1|NA|NA
TGTGCCAGCAGTTTAGTTCGGGTGTTCACTGAAGCTTTCTTT
CASSLVRVFTEAFF
>TRBV4-1|TRBJ2-7|NA|few
TGCGCCAGCAGTCCCGAATGGGGCAGCACCTACGAGCAGTACTTC
CASSPEWGSTYEQYF
>TRBV5-1|TRBJ1-2|NA|NA
TGCGCCAGCAGCTTGGACTCCCTCAGTTCATCGGGGCCAGCTAACTATGGCTACACCTTC
CASSLDSLSSSGPANYGYTF
>TRBV20-1|TRBJ2-1|TRBD2|NA
TGCAGAGCTAAGGAGCGGGGGGCTAGAAATGAGCAGTTCTTC
CRAKERGARNEQFF
>TRBV6-2/TRBV6-3|TRBJ1-1|NA|few
TGTGCCAGCAGAGACGAAGGGCTGGGGCCTGAAGCTTTCTTT
CASRDEGLGPEAFF
>TRBV7-6|TRBJ2-1|NA|many
TGTGCCAGCAGCTTGTTAAATGAGCAGTTCTTC
CASSLLNEQFF
>TRBV10-3|TRBJ2-1|NA|NA
TGTGCCATCAGTTTCGGGACGAGCGACAATGAGCAGTTCTTC
CAISFGTSDNEQFF
>TRBV7-8|TRBJ2-1|NA|NA
TGTGCCAGCAGCCGTCCTTCTAGGGGGGGGAGCTCCTACAATGAGCAGTTCTTC
CASSRPSRGGSSYNEQFF
>TRBV15|TRBJ1-1|NA|many
TGTGCCACCGAATCCTCTATGACAGCTGTGAACACTGAAGCTTTCTTT
CATESSMTAVNTEAFF
>TRBV12-3/TRBV12-4|TRBJ2-1|TRBD2|NA
TGTGCCAGCACCCCGACTAGCTCGGACAATGAGCAGTTCTTC
CASTPTSSDNEQFF
>TRBV4-1|TRBJ1-1|NA|few
TGCGCCAGCAGCCAAGAGAGGGGTGGCGGTGGCACTGAAGCTTTCTTT
CASSQERGGGGTEAFF
>TRBV9|TRBJ1-1|NA|few
TGTGCCAGCAGCGTAGTATCTGGGCTACAAAACACTGAAGCTTTCTTT
CASSVVSGLQNTEAFF
>TRBV9|TRBJ2-2|NA|NA
TGTGCCAGCAGCGTCCCACCCGGGGAGCTGTTTTTT
CASSVPPGELFF
>TRBV9|TRBJ1-2|NA|NA
TGTGCCAGCAGCTTGGGGAACTATGGCTACACCTTC
CASSLGNYGYTF
>TRBV9|TRBJ2-2|TRBD1|NA
TGTGCCAGCAGCGTAGCAGGGACAGACAACACCGGGGAGCTGTTTTTT
CASSVAGTDNTGELFF
>TRBV7-9|TRBJ2-1|NA|NA
TGTGCCAGCAGCTGGGCTAGCGCATACAATGAGCAGTTCTTC
CASSWASAYNEQFF
>TRBV14|TRBJ1-2|NA|NA
TGTGCCAGCAGCCAAGGTGGCATAGGGTCCACCTTC
CASSQGGIGSTF
>TRBV11-2|TRBJ2-4|NA|few
TGTGCCAGCAGCCCCGGTGACCTACAAGCCAAAAACATTCAGTACTTC
CASSPGDLQAKNIQYF
>TRBV18|TRBJ2-7|NA|few
TGTGCCAGCTCACCACCGCTAGGGGTCTACGAGCAGTACTTC
CASSPPLGVYEQYF
>TRBV6-4|TRBJ2-7|TRBD2|NA
TGTGCCAGCGGGGTTTATCGAGCGGGGGCCTCCTACGAGCAGTACTTC
CASGVYRAGASYEQYF
>TRBV7-9|TRBJ2-2|TRBD2|NA
TGTGCCAGCAGCCTTACTAGCGGGTCAATCACCGGGGAGCTGTTTTTT
CASSLTSGSITGELFF
>TRBV4-2|TRBJ2-7|NA|NA
TGTGCCAGCAGCCAAGTCATTTCCGAGACCTCCTACGAGCAGTACTTC
CASSQVISETSYEQYF
>TRBV7-9|TRBJ2-2|NA|few
TGTGCCAGCAGCTACCGGGCCCCCGGGGAGCTGTTTTTT
CASSYRAPGELFF
>TRBV7-9|TRBJ2-1|NA|few
TGTGCCAGCAGCTTATACCGCTACTCCTACAATGAGCAGTTCTTC
CASSLYRYSYNEQFF
>TRBV6-1|TRBJ1-1|NA|NA
TGTGCCAGCAGGAGGTCCGAGATGAACACTGAAGCTTTCTTT
CASRRSEMNTEAFF
>TRBV15|TRBJ2-4|NA|NA
TGTGCCACCAGCAGTGAACCTGGCGGAATAGCCAAAAACATTCAGTACTTC
CATSSEPGGIAKNIQYF
>TRBV24-1|TRBJ2-3|NA|few
TGTGCCACCAGTGATTTCAAGGAGGCGAGCGGAGCAGATACGCAGTATTTT
CATSDFKEASGADTQYF
>TRBV9|TRBJ2-7|TRBD2|few
TGTGCCAGCAGCTCGACGGACGGGGGGACCACGGAGTACTTC
CASSSTDGGTTEYF
>TRBV15|TRBJ2-7|TRBD2|NA
TGTGCCACCAGCAGTTCGGGACTAGCCTACGAGCAGTACTTC
CATSSSGLAYEQYF
>TRBV12-3/TRBV12-4|TRBJ1-6|TRBD1|NA
TGTGCCAGCAGTCCTGGACAGGCTCTTTCTTCACCCCTCCACTTT
CASSPGQALSSPLHF
>TRBV27|TRBJ2-5|TRBD1|NA
TGTGCCAGCACCCCGGACAGGGACCTAGAGACCCAGTACTTC
CASTPDRDLETQYF
>TRBV7-9|TRBJ2-7|NA|NA
TGTGCCAGCAGCTTCGCAGGACGGACCTACGAGCAGTACTTC
CASSFAGRTYEQYF
>TRBV5-1|TRBJ2-3|TRBD2|NA
TGCGCCAGCAGCTTGGCCAGCGGGGGGGCAGATACGCAGTATTTT
CASSLASGGADTQYF
>TRBV12-3/TRBV12-4|TRBJ2-1|TRBD1|few
TGTGCCAGCACCGTATCGGACAGGGTCTACAATGAGCAGTTCTTC
CASTVSDRVYNEQFF
>TRBV11-2|TRBJ2-5|NA|NA
TGTGCCAGCAGCCCGCACGTTACGGGACTCCCGCAAGAGACCCAGTACTTC
CASSPHVTGLPQETQYF
>TRBV27|TRBJ2-1|TRBD1|few
TGTGCCAGCAGTTTAGATCCTCGGTTCCGACAGGGACCCTACAATGAGCAGTTCTTC
CASSLDPRFRQGPYNEQFF
>TRBV11-2|TRBJ2-1|NA|few
TGTGCCAGCAGCCCCCGTTACGGGGCATACAATGAGCAGTTCTTC
CASSPRYGAYNEQFF
>TRBV12-3/TRBV12-4|TRBJ1-2|TRBD1|NA
TGTGCCAGCAGTTTAGGGGGACAGGGGGACTATGGCTACACCTTC
CASSLGGQGDYGYTF
>TRBV4-1|TRBJ2-1|NA|NA
TGCGCCAGCAGCCAAAGCCCGACTGCACGTACCTACAATGAGCAGTTCTTC
CASSQSPTARTYNEQFF
>TRBV7-9|TRBJ1-1|TRBD1|NA
TGTGCCAGCAGCCGAGAGGACAGGGGGCCGGACACTGAAGCTTTCTTT
CASSREDRGPDTEAFF